This T cell receptor (beta chain) was obtained from a study of blood T cell repertoires in COVID-19. Study-level information: Samples representing acute and convalescent COVID-19 were sourced from the United States, Italy and Spain. PBMCs, B-cell-depleted T cells, or T cells provided the cDNA or gDNA that made up the material.

Germline-derived CDR1 and CDR2 are SGHRS and YFSETQ. V shed 3 bases, J shed 2 bases, and the junction held 4 bases outside the gene matches. The CDR3 totals 16 residues. Participant ages covered roughly 18 to 89 years across 25 or so US areas. The method was immunoSEQ multiplex PCR; TCRdb's version includes in-frame clones alone and lacks a portion of them. The sample yields 150,000 to 200,000 clones, roughly 83% seen once. V and J are TRBV5-1 and TRBJ2-3; 12 positions agree with TRBD2. Sequenced: PBMCs or T cells enriched from blood (not recorded which). The clonotype was recovered from a woman aged 60 to 75 who had recovered from COVID-19. CDR3 region: CASSWGTSGYTDTQYF. As DNA, the CDR3 is TGCGCCAGCAGCTGGGGGACTAGCGGGTACACAGATACGCAGTATTTT.